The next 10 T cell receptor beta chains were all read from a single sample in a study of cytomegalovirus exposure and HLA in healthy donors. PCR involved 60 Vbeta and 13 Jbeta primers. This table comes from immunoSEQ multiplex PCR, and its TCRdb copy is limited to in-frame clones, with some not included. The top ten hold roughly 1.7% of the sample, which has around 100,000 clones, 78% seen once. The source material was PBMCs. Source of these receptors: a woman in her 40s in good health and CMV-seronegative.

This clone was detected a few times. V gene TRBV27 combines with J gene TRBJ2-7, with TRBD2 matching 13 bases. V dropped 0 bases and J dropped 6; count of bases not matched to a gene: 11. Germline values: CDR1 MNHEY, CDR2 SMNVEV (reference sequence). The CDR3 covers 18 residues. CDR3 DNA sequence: TGTGCCAGCAGTTTATCGGCATGGACTAGCGGGAGTGCGTTCGAGCAGTACTTC. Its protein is CASSLSAWTSGSAFEQYF.

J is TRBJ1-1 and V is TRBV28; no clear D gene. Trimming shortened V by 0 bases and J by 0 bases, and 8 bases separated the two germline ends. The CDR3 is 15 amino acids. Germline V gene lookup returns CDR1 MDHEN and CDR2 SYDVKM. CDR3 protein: CASSLWREMNTEAFF. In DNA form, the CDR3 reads TGTGCCAGCAGTTTATGGAGGGAGATGAACACTGAAGCTTTCTTT.

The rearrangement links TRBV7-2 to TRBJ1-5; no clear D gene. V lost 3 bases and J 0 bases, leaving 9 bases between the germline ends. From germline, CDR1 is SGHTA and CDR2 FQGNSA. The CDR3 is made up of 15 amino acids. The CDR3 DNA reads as TGTGCCAGCAGCTTCACTTCTATTAGCAATCAGCCCCAGCATTTT. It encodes CASSFTSISNQPQHF.

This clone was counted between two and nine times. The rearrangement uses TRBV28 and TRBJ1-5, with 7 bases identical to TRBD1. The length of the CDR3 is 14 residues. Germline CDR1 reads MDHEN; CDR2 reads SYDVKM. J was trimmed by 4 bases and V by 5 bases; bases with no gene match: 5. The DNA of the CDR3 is TGTGCCAGCAGTAAACAGGGGTGGAATCAGCCCCAGCATTTT. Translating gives CASSKQGWNQPQHF.

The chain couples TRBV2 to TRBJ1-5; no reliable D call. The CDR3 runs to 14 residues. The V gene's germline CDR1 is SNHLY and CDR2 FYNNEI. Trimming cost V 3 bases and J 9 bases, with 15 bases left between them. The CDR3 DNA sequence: TGTGCCAGCAGTGACGTTGGAGGGAGTAGGCCCCAGCATTTT. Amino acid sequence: CASSDVGGSRPQHF.

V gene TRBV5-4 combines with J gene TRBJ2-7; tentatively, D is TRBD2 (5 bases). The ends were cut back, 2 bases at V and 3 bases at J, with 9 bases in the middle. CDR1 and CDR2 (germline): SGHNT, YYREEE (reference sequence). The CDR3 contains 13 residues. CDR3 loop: CASSFPGSYEQYF. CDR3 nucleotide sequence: TGTGCCAGCAGCTTCCCGGGGAGCTACGAGCAGTACTTC.

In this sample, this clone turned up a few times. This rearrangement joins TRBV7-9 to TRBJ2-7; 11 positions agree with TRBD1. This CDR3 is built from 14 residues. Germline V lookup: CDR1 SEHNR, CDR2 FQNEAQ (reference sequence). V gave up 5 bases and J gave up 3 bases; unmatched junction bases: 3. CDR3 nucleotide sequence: TGTGCCAGCAGCACGGGACAGGGGGGCTACGAGCAGTACTTC. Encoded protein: CASSTGQGGYEQYF.

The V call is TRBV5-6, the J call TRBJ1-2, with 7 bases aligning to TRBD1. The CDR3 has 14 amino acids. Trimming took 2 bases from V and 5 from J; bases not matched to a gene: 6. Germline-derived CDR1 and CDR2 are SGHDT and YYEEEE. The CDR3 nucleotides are TGTGCCAGCAGCTTCAACAGGGGCTTTTATGGCTACACCTTC. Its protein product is CASSFNRGFYGYTF. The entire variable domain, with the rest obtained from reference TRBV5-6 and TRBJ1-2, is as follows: DAGVTQSPTHLIKTRGQQVTLRCSPKSGHDTVSWYQQALGQGPQFIFQYYEEEERQRGNFPDRFSGHQFPNYSSELNVNALLLGDSALYLCASSFNRGFYGYTFGSGTRLTVV.

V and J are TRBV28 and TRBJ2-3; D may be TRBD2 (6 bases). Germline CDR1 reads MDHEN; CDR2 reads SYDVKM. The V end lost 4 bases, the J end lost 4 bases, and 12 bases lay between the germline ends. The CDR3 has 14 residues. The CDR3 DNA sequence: TGTGCCAGCAGTTGGACTACCCTCCCAGATACGCAGTATTTT. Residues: CASSWTTLPDTQYF.

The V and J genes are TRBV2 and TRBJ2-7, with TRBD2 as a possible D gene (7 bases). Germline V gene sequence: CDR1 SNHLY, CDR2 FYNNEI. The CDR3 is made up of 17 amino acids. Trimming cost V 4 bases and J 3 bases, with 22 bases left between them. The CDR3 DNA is TGTGCCAGCAGTGGGGGGGGCTACCGCTCCCCACTCTACGAGCAGTACTTC. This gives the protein CASSGGGYRSPLYEQYF.